This T cell receptor beta chain was captured in a study of CD4 T cells in relation to SARS-CoV-2 and coronaviruses. Whole-study context: PBMCs were cultured with antigen for approximately nine days before TCR beta sequencing.

CD4+ T cells from unexposed donors were obtained before the COVID-19 pandemic (2011-2018). Isolation of CD4+ T cells took place after about 9 days in culture. On days 3 and 7, cultures got half fresh IL-2 medium. The CDR3 loop spans 19 amino acids. V lost 5 bases and J lost 0; bases outside the gene matches: 13. CDR1 SGHNT and CDR2 YENEEA come from the germline V gene. Only in-frame clones appear in the TCRdb table, and some are missing; sequencing was by immunoSEQ multiplex PCR. The sample shows tens of thousands of clones, under 85% of them seen only once. Remarks on this clone: As yet, its antigen is unknown.

The receptor's source is a human donor in good health. Sequenced: CD4+ T cells from PBMCs, cultured in vitro. V gene TRBV11-3 combines with J gene TRBJ2-6; 7 nucleotides agree with TRBD1. The CDR3: CASSAKTTGQNSGANVLTF. The CDR3 DNA follows: TGTGCCAGCAGCGCGAAGACAACGGGACAGAACTCTGGGGCCAACGTCCTGACTTTC.